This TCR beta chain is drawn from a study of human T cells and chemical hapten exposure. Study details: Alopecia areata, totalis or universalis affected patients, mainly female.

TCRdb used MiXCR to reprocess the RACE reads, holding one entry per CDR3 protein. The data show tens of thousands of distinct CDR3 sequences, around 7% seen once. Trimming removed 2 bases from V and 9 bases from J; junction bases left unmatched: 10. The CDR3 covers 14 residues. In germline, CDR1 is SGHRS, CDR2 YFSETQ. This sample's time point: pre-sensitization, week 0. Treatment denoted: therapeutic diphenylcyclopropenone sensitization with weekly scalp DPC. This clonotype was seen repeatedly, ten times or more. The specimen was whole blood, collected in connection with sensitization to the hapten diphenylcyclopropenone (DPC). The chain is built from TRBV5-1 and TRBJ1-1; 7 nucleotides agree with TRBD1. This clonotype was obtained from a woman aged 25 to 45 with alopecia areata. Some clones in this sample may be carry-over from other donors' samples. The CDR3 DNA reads TGCGCCAGCAGCTTAGAAGGGGGCTCCTCTAAAGCTTTCTTT. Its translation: CASSLEGGSSKAFF.